The entry below describes one T cell receptor (beta chain). This clone came up a few times. Its antigen remains unidentified. One junction end does not reproduce the germline sequence, and a read error may be involved. The entry originates in a study of beta chain features in type 1 diabetes (dated by TCRdb to 2017 to 2018). About the study as a whole: Mean age, gender distribution, total cell number and subset yield did not differ between patients and healthy donors. Across all samples, 90 million to 130 million sorted cells were examined, and cell number per subset correlated strongly with RNA yield. The study compared the TCRB repertoires of sorted circulating CD4+ T cell subsets in recently diagnosed type 1 diabetes patients with those in matched healthy donors. Regulatory and stem cell-like memory subsets were isolated from only 8 patients and roughly 8 healthy donors, whereas naive and central memory subsets came from all 28 donors. Study-wide findings and limitations: HLA sub-analyses involved small numbers of individuals, so any influence of HLA type on TCRB rearrangement remained unresolved. Naive, central memory and regulatory TCRB repertoires appeared to be more alike among patients than among healthy donors. Because cDNA was sequenced instead of genomic DNA, activated cells with high expression could be over-represented, although the groups did not differ in activation or CD3 levels. Shorter templates might be favored by PCR, yet because patient and control samples were amplified and corrected together, any such skew would affect both groups equally. Patients with type 1 diabetes made fewer insertions and deleted more nucleotides at VDJ recombination sites, implying thymic rearrangement abnormalities. A moderate but significant shortening of TCRB CDR3 length was observed in type 1 diabetes patients in all four CD4+ subsets.

From each donor, a single peripheral blood sample of approximately 120 mL on average was drawn into heparinised tubes. A BD FACSAria II was used to sort naive, central memory, regulatory and stem cell-like memory CD4+ T cells with a panel that included CD45RO, CCR7, CD25, CD127, CD95 and CD27. Purity was above 98% for every sorted population. PBMCs were separated immediately by Lymphoprep density gradient centrifugation and were stained directly, without being cultured. So that batch effects would be minimized, each experiment stained and sorted samples in pairs, pairing one healthy donor with one patient. CDR1 and CDR2 are drawn from the germline V gene (reference sequence): SSHAT, FNYEAQ. The CDR3, cysteine through phenylalanine, is 16 amino acids long. Just CDR3 DNA is preserved here, 48 bases in frame from base 1. All of the isolated RNA was reverse transcribed with the High Capacity cDNA Reverse Transcription Kit, so expressed TCRB transcripts were sequenced. Deep immunoSEQ sequencing was performed on naive, central memory and regulatory T cell samples, with an average of about 3.57 million total reads per sample. Sorted cells were lysed in RLT buffer, and RNA was extracted using DNase-treated RNeasy Micro or Mini kits according to cell number. Each cell subset was processed on its own to prevent cross-contamination, while patient and healthy donor samples were processed together. TCRB sequences were amplified from cDNA with the immunoSEQ multiplex PCR, producing 87-bp fragments spanning the CDR3 region. Amplicons were sequenced on the Illumina HiSeq platform. On the authors' methods: PCR bias was corrected computationally using synthetic template baselines, and reads within Hamming distance 2 were collapsed, with unmergeable singletons discarded. Reads were aligned to IMGT to assign V, D and J genes, CDR3 length, and insertions or deletions at six rearrangement sites. Within each subset, clonotype counts were normalized to sorted cell number, after which true diversity and Gini coefficients were computed with the tcR R package. The overlap coefficient, calculated on TCRB nucleotide sequences, was used to measure repertoire sharing. As a proxy for the pre-selection repertoire, out-of-frame TCRB sequences from naive cells were analyzed. What TCRdb holds here is the immuneACCESS table cut down to in-frame rearrangements. Part of the clones is not present; checked against another copy, under half of the missing clones reflect an unresolved V gene, and the others are unexplained. The DNA was the basis for D and trimming; V, J and clone size are from that table. For this sample the table gives fewer than 350,000 clones, of which around 20% were detected only once. In total, the top ten clones hold around 0.04% of the sample.

This sequence was found in a woman in her late teens or twenties in good health. The sample consisted of naive CD4+ T cells from blood. The sample's cell subset or site label, in plain terms: true naive CD4+ T cells. The chain is made from TRBV7-7 and TRBJ2-5; 16 central bases correspond to TRBD2. The CDR3 in this case is CASSQGLAGGRETQYF. The base sequence is TGTGCTAGCAGCCAGGGACTAGCGGGGGGGCGAGAGACCCAGTACTTC.